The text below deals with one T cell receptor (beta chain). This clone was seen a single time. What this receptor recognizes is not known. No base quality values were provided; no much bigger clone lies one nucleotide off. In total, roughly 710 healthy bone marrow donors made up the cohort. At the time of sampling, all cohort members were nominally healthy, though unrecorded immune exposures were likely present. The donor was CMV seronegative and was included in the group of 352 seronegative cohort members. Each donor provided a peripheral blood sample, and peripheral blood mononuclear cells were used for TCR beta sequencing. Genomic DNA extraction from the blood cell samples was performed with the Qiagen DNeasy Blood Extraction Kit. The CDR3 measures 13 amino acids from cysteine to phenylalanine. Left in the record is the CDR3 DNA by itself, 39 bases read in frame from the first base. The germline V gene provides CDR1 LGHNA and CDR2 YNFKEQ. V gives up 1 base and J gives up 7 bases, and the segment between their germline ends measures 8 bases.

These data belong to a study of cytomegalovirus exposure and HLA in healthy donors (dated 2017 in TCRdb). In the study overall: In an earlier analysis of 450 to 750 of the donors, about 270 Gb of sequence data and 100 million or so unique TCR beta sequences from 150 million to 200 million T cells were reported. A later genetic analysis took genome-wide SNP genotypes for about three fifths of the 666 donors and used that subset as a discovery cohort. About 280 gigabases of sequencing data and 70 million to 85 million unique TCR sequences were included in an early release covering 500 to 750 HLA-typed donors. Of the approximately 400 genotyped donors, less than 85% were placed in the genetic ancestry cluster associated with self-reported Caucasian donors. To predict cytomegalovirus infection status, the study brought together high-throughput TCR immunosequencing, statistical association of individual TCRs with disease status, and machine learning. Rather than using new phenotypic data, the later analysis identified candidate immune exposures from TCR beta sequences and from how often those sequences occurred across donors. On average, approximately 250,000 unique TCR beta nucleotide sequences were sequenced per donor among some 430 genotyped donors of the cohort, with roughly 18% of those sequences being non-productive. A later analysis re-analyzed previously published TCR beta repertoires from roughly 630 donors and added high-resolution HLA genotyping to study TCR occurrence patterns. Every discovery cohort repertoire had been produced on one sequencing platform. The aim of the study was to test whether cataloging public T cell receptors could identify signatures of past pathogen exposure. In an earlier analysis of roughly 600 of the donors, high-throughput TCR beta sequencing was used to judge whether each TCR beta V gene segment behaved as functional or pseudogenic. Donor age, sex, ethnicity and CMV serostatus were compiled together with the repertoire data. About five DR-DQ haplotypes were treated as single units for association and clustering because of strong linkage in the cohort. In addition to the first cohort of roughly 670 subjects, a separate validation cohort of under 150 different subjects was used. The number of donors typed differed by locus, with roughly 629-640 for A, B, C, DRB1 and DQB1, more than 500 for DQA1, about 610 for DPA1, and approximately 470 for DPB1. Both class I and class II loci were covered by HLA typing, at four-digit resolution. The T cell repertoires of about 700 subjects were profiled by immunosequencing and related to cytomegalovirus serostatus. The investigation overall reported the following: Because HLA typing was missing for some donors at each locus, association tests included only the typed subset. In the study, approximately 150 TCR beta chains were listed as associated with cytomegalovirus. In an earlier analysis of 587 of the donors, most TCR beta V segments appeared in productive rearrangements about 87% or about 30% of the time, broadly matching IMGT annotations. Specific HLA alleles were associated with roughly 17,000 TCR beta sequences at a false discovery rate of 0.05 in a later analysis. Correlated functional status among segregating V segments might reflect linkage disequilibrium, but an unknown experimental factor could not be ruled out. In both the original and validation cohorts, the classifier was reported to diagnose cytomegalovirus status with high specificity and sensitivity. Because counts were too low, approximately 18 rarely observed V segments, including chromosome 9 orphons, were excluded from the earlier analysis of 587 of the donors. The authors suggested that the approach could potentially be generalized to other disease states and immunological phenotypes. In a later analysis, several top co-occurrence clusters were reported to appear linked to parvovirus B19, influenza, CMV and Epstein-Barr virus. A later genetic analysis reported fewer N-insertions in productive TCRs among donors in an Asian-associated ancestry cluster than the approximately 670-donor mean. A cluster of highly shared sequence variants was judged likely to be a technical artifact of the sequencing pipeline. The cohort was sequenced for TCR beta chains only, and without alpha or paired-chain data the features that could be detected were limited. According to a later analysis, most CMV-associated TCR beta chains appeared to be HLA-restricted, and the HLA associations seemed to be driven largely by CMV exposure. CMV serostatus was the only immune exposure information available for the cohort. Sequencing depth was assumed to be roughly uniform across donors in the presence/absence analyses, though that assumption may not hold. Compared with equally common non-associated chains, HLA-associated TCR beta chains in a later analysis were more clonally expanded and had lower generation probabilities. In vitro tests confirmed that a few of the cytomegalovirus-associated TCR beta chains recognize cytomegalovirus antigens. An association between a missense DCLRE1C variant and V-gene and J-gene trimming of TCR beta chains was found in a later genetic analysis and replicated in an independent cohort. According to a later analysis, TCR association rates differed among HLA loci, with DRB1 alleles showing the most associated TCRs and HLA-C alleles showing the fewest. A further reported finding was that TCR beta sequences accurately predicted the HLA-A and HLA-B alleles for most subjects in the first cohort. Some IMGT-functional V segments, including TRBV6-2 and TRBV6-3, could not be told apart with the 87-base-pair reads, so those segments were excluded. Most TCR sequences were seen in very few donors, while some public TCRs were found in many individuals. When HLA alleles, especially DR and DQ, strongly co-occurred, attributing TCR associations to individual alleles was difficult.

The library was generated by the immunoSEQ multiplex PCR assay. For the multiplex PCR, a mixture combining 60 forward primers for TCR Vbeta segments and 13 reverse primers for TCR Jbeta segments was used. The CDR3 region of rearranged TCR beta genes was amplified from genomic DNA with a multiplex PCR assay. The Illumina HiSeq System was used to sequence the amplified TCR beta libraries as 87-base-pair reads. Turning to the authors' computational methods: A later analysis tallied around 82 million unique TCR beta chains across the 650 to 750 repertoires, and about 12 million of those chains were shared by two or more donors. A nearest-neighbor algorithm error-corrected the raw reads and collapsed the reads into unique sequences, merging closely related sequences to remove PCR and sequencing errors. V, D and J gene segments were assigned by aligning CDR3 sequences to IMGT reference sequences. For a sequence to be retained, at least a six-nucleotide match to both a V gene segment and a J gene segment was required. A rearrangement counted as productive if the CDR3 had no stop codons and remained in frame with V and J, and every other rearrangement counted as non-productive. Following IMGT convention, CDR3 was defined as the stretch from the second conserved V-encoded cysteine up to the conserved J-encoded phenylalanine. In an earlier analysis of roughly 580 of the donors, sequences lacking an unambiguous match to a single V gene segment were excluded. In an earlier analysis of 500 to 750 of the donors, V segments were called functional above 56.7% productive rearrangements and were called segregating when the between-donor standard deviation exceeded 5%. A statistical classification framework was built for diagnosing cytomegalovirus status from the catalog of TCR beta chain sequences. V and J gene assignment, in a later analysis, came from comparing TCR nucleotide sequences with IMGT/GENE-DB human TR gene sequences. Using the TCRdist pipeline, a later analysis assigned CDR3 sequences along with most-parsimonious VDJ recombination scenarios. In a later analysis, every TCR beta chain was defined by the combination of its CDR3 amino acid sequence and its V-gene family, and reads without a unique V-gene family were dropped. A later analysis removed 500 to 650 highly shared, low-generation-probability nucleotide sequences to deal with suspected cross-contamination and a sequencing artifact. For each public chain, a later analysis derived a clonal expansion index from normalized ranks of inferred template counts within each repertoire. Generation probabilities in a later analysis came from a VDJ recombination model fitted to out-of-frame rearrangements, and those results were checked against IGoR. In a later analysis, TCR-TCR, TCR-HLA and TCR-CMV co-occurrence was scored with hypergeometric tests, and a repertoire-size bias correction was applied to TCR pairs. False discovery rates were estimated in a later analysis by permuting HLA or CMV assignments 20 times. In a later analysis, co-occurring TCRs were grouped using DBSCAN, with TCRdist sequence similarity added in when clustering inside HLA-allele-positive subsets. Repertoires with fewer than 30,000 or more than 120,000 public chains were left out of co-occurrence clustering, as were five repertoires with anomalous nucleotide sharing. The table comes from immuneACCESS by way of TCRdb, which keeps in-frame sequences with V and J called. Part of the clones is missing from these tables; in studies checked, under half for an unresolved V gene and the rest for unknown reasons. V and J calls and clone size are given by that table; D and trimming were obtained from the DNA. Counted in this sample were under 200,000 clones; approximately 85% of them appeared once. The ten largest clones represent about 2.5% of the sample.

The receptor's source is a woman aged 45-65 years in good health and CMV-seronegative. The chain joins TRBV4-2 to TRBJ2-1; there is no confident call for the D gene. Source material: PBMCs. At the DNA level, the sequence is TGTGCCAGCAGCCAAGGGTCTCGGAATGAGCAGTTCTTC. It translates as CASSQGSRNEQFF.